This T cell receptor (beta chain) was captured by sequencing in a study of cytomegalovirus exposure and HLA in healthy donors. Notes on the study in general: While the bulk of TCR sequences proved rare, some public TCRs turned up in many donors. In a later analysis, at a false discovery rate of 0.05, approximately 18,000 TCR beta sequences were associated with HLA alleles. There were reportedly fewer N-insertions in an Asian-associated ancestry cluster than the roughly 700-donor mean, in a later analysis. The study recorded about 160 TCR beta chains that were cytomegalovirus-associated.

With 6 bases clipped from V and 6 bases from J, the junction kept 11 bases outside the gene matches. Germline values: CDR1 SGHRS, CDR2 YFSETQ. CDR3 length: 14 residues. Points on this clone: Antigen unknown.

A multiplex PCR was run with 60 Vbeta primers and 13 Jbeta primers. Using immunoSEQ multiplex PCR, the repertoire was profiled, and TCRdb retains in-frame clones only, with some absent. The sample includes about 130,000 clones. Material for sequencing was PBMCs. The chain has TRBV5-1 and TRBJ2-7; TRBD2 matches at 8 bases. This TCR was recovered from a woman between 35 and 50 years old in good health and CMV-seronegative. CDR3 DNA: TGCGCCAGCAAGGGGAACAACGGGGGGGGCGAGCAGTACTTC. It is translated as CASKGNNGGGEQYF.